This T cell receptor beta chain was obtained from a study of blood T cell repertoires in COVID-19. Living in 24 US areas, the participants were between roughly 18 and 90 years of age. Clinical history reported by participants formed the basis on which cohorts were assigned. The CDR3 totals 16 residues. Trimming removed 2 bases at V and 0 bases at J, with 14 bases between. CDR1 SGHTA and CDR2 FQGNSA come from the germline V gene. TCRdb keeps only in-frame clones here, not all; method: immunoSEQ multiplex PCR. The repertoire consists of 150,000 to 200,000 clones, with approximately 83% occurring once and the leading ten covering approximately 5.1%.

The sample taken for sequencing was PBMCs or T cells enriched from blood (not recorded which). The chain recombines TRBV7-2 with TRBJ2-7; D is uncertain. The clonotype originates from a man in his 70s who had been exposed to COVID-19. The CDR3 loop reads CASSLRPAGGSYEQYF. CDR3 DNA: TGTGCCAGCAGCTTACGCCCAGCCGGCGGCTCCTACGAGCAGTACTTC.